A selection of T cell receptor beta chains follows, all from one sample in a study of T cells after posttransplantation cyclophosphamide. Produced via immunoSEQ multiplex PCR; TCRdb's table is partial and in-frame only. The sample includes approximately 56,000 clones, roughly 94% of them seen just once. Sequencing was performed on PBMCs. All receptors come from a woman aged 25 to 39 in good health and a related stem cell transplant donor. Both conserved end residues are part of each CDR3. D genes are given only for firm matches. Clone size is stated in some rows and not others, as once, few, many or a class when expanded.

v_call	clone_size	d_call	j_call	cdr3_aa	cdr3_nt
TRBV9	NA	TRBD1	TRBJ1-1	CASSVEVRGPEAFF	TGTGCCAGCAGCGTAGAGGTCAGGGGGCCTGAAGCTTTCTTT
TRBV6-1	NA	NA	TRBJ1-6	CASLEQGNSPLHF	TGTGCCAGCTTGGAACAGGGAAATTCACCCCTCCACTTT
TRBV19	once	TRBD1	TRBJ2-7	CASSLQGESYEQYF	TGTGCCAGTAGTCTACAGGGGGAGTCGTACGAGCAGTACTTC
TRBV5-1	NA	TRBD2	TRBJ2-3	CASSSGLAGVTDTQYF	TGCGCCAGCAGCTCAGGACTAGCGGGAGTCACAGATACGCAGTATTTT
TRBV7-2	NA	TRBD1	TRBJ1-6	CASSSTLGQGGSPLHF	TGTGCCAGCAGCTCGACCCTGGGACAGGGCGGTTCACCCCTCCACTTT
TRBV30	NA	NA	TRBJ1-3	CAWSGGSSGNTIYF	TGTGCCTGGAGTGGGGGCAGCTCTGGAAACACCATATATTTT
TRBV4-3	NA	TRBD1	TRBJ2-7	CASSQVQGAGQYF	TGCGCCAGCAGCCAGGTACAGGGGGCAGGACAGTACTTC
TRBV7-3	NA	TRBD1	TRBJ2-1	CASSFMGQGLDEQFF	TGTGCCAGCAGCTTTATGGGACAGGGATTAGATGAGCAGTTCTTC
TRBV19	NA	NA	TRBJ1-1	CASSDSYMNTEAFF	TGTGCCAGTAGTGACAGTTACATGAACACTGAAGCTTTCTTT
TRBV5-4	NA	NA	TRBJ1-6	CASSFVQPDSPLHF	TGTGCCAGCAGCTTCGTACAGCCGGATTCACCCCTCCACTTT
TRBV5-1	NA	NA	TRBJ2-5	CASRGTDYQETQYF	TGCGCCAGCAGGGGGACTGATTACCAAGAGACCCAGTACTTC
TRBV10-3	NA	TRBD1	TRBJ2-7	CAIVRDRGPYEQYF	TGTGCCATCGTCCGGGACAGGGGGCCCTACGAGCAGTACTTC
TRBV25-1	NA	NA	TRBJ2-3	CASSVTDTQYF	TGTGCCAGCAGTGTAACAGATACGCAGTATTTT
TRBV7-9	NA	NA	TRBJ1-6	CASSSTGANSPLHF	TGTGCCAGCAGCTCGACAGGAGCAAATTCACCCCTCCACTTT
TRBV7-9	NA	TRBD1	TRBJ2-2	CASSYRGRRGGELFF	TGTGCCAGCAGCTACAGGGGGCGCCGTGGCGGGGAGCTGTTTTTT
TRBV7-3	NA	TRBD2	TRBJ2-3	CASSRGAGGPTDTQYF	TGTGCCAGCAGCCGGGGGGCGGGGGGACCCACAGATACGCAGTATTTT
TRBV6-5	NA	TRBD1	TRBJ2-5	CASSYSRTGVGETQYF	TGTGCCAGCAGTTACTCGAGGACAGGGGTTGGAGAGACCCAGTACTTC
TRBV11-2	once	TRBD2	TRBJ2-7	CASSYRGGSTYEQYF	TGTGCCAGCAGCTACCGGGGGGGTAGCACCTACGAGCAGTACTTC
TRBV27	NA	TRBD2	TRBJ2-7	CATQAGAREQYF	TGTGCCACGCAAGCGGGGGCACGGGAGCAGTACTTC
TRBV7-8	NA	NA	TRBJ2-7	CASSGMAYEQYF	TGTGCCAGCTCAGGGATGGCGTACGAGCAGTACTTC
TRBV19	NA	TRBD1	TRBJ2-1	CASRRQGNNEQFF	TGTGCCAGTAGACGACAGGGTAACAATGAGCAGTTCTTC
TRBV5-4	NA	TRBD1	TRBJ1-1	CASSSGTGVLNTEAFF	TGTGCCAGCAGCTCTGGGACAGGGGTCTTGAACACTGAAGCTTTCTTT
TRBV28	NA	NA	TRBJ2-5	CASRLTGHQETQYF	TGTGCCAGCAGACTAACAGGACACCAAGAGACCCAGTACTTC
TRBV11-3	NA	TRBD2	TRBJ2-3	CASSLGGAVTDTQYF	TGTGCCAGCAGCTTGGGAGGGGCGGTCACAGATACGCAGTATTTT
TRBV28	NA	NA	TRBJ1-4	CASIPTGYNEKLFF	TGTGCCAGCATCCCGACCGGGTATAATGAAAAACTGTTTTTT
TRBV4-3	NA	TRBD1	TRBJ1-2	CASSPMDRGLRNGYTF	TGCGCCAGCAGTCCCATGGACAGGGGGCTAAGGAACGGCTACACCTTC
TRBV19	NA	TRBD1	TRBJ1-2	CASSIKGVQGAAYGYTF	TGTGCCAGTAGTATCAAGGGCGTTCAGGGGGCGGCCTATGGCTACACCTTC
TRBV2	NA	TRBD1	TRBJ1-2	CASSPRTGSNYGGYTF	TGTGCCAGCAGCCCACGGACAGGGTCTAACTACGGTGGCTACACCTTC
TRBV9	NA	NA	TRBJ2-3	CASSGGWDPTDTQYF	TGTGCCAGCTCTGGGGGGTGGGACCCCACAGATACGCAGTATTTT
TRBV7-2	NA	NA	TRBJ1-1	CASSLDTDLIEAFF	TGTGCCAGCAGCTTAGATACAGATCTGATAGAAGCTTTCTTT
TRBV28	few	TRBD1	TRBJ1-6	CASSLLGGNNSPLHF	TGTGCCAGCAGTTTGCTAGGGGGCAACAATTCACCCCTCCACTTT